This T cell receptor beta chain stems from a study of shared clonotypes between healthy human individuals. Study outcomes and limitations: The small donor group covered limited genetic and exposure diversity.

Naive CD8 cells comprised CD45RO-negative, CCR7-positively selected cells, excluding terminally differentiated effector memory CD45RA+ cells. Sequencing used immunoSEQ multiplex PCR; TCRdb keeps in-frame clones, though not all of them. This sample carries some 2 million clones, less than 95% of them seen once, and the ten largest clones take 1% to 1.5%. Details on this clone: Its antigen remains unknown.

The germline V gene encodes CDR1 MNHEY and CDR2 SMNVEV (reference sequence). V trimming: 6 bases; J trimming: 7 bases; junction bases outside the gene matches: 3. CDR3 length: 11 amino acids. This TCR was sampled from a man in his late teens or twenties in good health. The chain uses TRBV27 and TRBJ2-7; 7 bases are a match to TRBD2. Sequencing was performed on naive CD8+ T cells sorted from blood. The CDR3 region is CASRKAGEQYF. CDR3 DNA: TGTGCCAGCAGAAAAGCGGGGGAGCAGTACTTC.